A selection of T cell receptor beta chains follows, all from one sample in a study of metastatic and nonmetastatic thyroid tumors. TCRdb re-called clones via MiXCR from the PCR reads. The repertoire holds several thousand clones, with 30% as singletons. Sequences were obtained from adjacent normal tissue. Receptor source: a female donor with papillary thyroid cancer or a benign thyroid nodule (not recorded which). Some clones in this sample may be carry-over from other donors' samples. CDR3s include the opening cysteine and the closing phenylalanine or tryptophan. The D gene is left open where the match is weak. Expanded clones are given a class, and other clones once, few, many or no size at all.

D gene	V gene	clone size	J gene	CDR3 protein	CDR3 DNA
TRBD2	TRBV7-2	-	TRBJ2-7	CASLGTKGGQQYF	TGTGCCAGCCTCGGGACTAAGGGCGGTCAGCAGTACTTC
TRBD1	TRBV12-3/TRBV12-4	-	TRBJ2-2	CASSLRGLNTGELFF	TGTGCCAGCAGTTTAAGGGGGCTGAACACCGGGGAGCTGTTTTTT
-	TRBV2	few	TRBJ1-1	CASSPESGAFF	TGTGCCAGCAGTCCGGAATCGGGAGCTTTCTTT
TRBD1	TRBV20-1	medium-sized	TRBJ2-2	CSAPRQGSNTGELFF	TGCAGTGCTCCAAGACAGGGCTCGAACACCGGGGAGCTGTTTTTT
-	TRBV6-4	few	TRBJ2-3	CASTPGETRPEYF	TGTGCCAGCACCCCTGGAGAGACGCGGCCTGAGTATTTT
TRBD1	TRBV4-1	once	TRBJ1-5	CASSHAGQGDQPQHF	TGCGCCAGCAGCCATGCGGGACAGGGAGATCAGCCCCAGCATTTT
-	TRBV5-1	-	TRBJ2-1	CARSLEWGSNEQFF	TGCGCCAGGAGCCTGGAGTGGGGGTCCAACGAGCAGTTCTTC
TRBD1	TRBV7-1	-	TRBJ2-1	CACSWIRDRGRWSYNEQFF	TGTGCCTGCAGCTGGATCCGAGACAGGGGTCGCTGGTCCTACAATGAGCAGTTCTTC
-	TRBV6-1	-	TRBJ1-6	CASSELQANSPLHF	TGTGCCAGCAGTGAACTACAGGCTAATTCACCCCTCCACTTT
TRBD2	TRBV19	-	TRBJ2-6	CASNRLAGDSGANVLTF	TGTGCCAGTAACCGACTAGCGGGGGACTCTGGGGCCAACGTCCTGACTTTC
-	TRBV24-1	-	TRBJ1-2	CATSDSGGPGYTF	TGTGCCACCAGTGATTCTGGAGGGCCTGGCTACACCTTC
-	TRBV5-1	medium-sized	TRBJ1-2	CASSPGYGYTF	TGCGCCAGCAGCCCGGGCTATGGCTACACCTTC
-	TRBV12-3/TRBV12-4	medium-sized	TRBJ2-1	CASTRRNEQFF	TGTGCCAGCACACGGAGGAATGAGCAGTTCTTC
-	TRBV12-5	few	TRBJ1-1	CASGLHPGWGAQATEAFF	TGTGCTAGTGGTCTTCACCCCGGGTGGGGGGCGCAGGCCACTGAAGCTTTCTTT
TRBD2	TRBV2	-	TRBJ2-1	CASSSTSLNNEQFF	TGTGCCAGCAGCTCGACTAGCTTGAACAATGAGCAGTTCTTC
TRBD1	TRBV20-1	medium-sized	TRBJ1-1	CSAALSSGQGASGTEAFF	TGCAGTGCTGCCCTCTCATCGGGACAGGGGGCGTCGGGCACTGAAGCTTTCTTT
-	TRBV11-2	-	TRBJ1-1	CASVGEGTDAFF	TGTGCCAGCGTAGGGGAGGGCACGGACGCTTTCTTT
-	TRBV6-2/TRBV6-3	few	TRBJ1-3	CASSYIGNTIYF	TGTGCCAGCAGTTACATCGGGAACACCATATATTTT
TRBD2	TRBV7-9	-	TRBJ2-5	CASSLAGTTQETQYF	TGTGCCAGCAGCTTAGCAGGGACTACCCAAGAGACCCAGTACTTC
TRBD1	TRBV6-1	-	TRBJ1-6	CASSVTGTGGSSPLHF	TGTGCCAGCAGTGTAACCGGGACAGGGGGTAGTTCACCCCTCCACTTT
TRBD1	TRBV20-1	-	TRBJ2-7	CSARDDRGLVSYEQYF	TGCAGTGCTAGAGATGACAGGGGGTTAGTATCCTACGAGCAGTACTTC
TRBD2	TRBV11-2	-	TRBJ2-7	CASSLAGGENYEQYF	TGTGCCAGCAGCCTCGCCGGGGGGGAGAACTACGAGCAGTACTTC
TRBD2	TRBV6-1	-	TRBJ2-3	CASRPDLGLAGEPDTQYF	TGTGCCAGCAGACCCGATCTGGGACTAGCGGGAGAGCCAGATACGCAGTATTTT
TRBD2	TRBV12-3/TRBV12-4	many	TRBJ2-7	CASSYGGGEYEQYF	TGTGCCAGCAGTTACGGGGGAGGGGAATACGAGCAGTACTTC
-	TRBV6-2/TRBV6-3	medium-sized	TRBJ2-5	CASGIGGAKETRYF	TGTGCCAGCGGTATAGGGGGGGCGAAGGAGACCCGGTACTTC
-	TRBV4-2	medium-sized	TRBJ2-2	CASSLEGTGAGELFF	TGTGCCAGCAGCCTAGAGGGGACGGGGGCCGGGGAGCTGTTTTTT
-	TRBV2	-	TRBJ1-1	CASSEGFEAFF	TGTGCCAGCAGTGAAGGCTTTGAAGCTTTCTTT
-	TRBV10-3	medium-sized	TRBJ1-3	CAVRPDPGNTIYF	TGTGCCGTAAGACCGGACCCTGGAAACACCATATATTTT
-	TRBV20-1	-	TRBJ2-2	CSARWGELFF	TGCAGTGCTAGATGGGGGGAGCTGTTTTTT
-	TRBV24-1	few	TRBJ2-2	CATSDGGVDTGELFF	TGTGCCACCAGTGATGGGGGCGTCGACACCGGGGAGCTGTTTTTT
-	TRBV7-2	few	TRBJ1-1	CASSLGSGLQGEAFF	TGTGCCAGCAGCTTAGGATCGGGTTTACAGGGTGAAGCTTTCTTT
-	TRBV5-8	-	TRBJ2-1	CASRGRQQFF	TGTGCCAGCAGGGGACGCCAACAGTTCTTC
TRBD1	TRBV13	-	TRBJ2-5	CASSLRQGFGLVETQYF	TGTGCCAGCAGCTTGAGACAGGGATTCGGGTTGGTGGAGACCCAGTACTTC
-	TRBV12-3/TRBV12-4	many	TRBJ2-1	CASSLGGGADDEQFF	TGTGCCAGCAGTTTGGGGGGGGGCGCAGACGATGAGCAGTTCTTC
-	TRBV29-1	medium-sized	TRBJ1-1	CSAPGGGAKTEAFF	TGCAGCGCTCCGGGAGGGGGGGCCAAGACTGAAGCTTTCTTT
TRBD2	TRBV5-1	once	TRBJ2-2	CASSFGGTLADTGELFF	TGCGCCAGCAGCTTTGGAGGGACGCTAGCGGACACCGGGGAGCTGTTTTTT
-	TRBV27	-	TRBJ2-7	CASSLRVTNYEQYF	TGTGCCAGCAGTTTACGAGTAACAAACTACGAGCAGTACTTC
-	TRBV11-2	-	TRBJ1-1	CASSLWGNTEAFF	TGTGCCAGCAGCTTATGGGGGAACACTGAAGCTTTCTTT
-	TRBV12-5	-	TRBJ1-1	CASAAPPNTEAFF	TGTGCTAGTGCCGCACCCCCGAACACTGAAGCTTTCTTT
-	TRBV27	-	TRBJ2-7	CASSQIRGINYEQYF	TGTGCCAGCAGTCAAATCAGGGGAATCAATTACGAGCAGTACTTC
-	TRBV6-1	-	TRBJ2-7	CASSERGAFPWEQYF	TGTGCCAGCAGTGAACGGGGAGCTTTCCCTTGGGAGCAGTACTTC
TRBD1	TRBV10-3	-	TRBJ1-1	CAIRPSWGQASFVGINTEAFF	TGTGCCATCAGACCCAGCTGGGGACAGGCCTCGTTTGTCGGCATTAACACTGAAGCTTTCTTT
TRBD2	TRBV19	medium-sized	TRBJ2-2	CASTETSGRVTGELFF	TGTGCCAGTACCGAGACTAGCGGGAGAGTCACCGGGGAGCTGTTTTTT
TRBD2	TRBV3-1	few	TRBJ2-5	CASSQELARETQYF	TGTGCCAGCAGCCAAGAACTAGCGAGGGAGACCCAGTACTTC
-	TRBV9	medium-sized	TRBJ2-3	CASSLDYSSSTDTQYF	TGTGCCAGCAGCCTAGATTACTCGAGTAGCACAGATACGCAGTATTTT
-	TRBV6-6	many	TRBJ2-7	CASSYHQASYEQYF	TGTGCCAGCAGTTACCACCAGGCTTCCTACGAGCAGTACTTC
-	TRBV16	medium-sized	TRBJ2-7	CASSQSPRGGNEQYF	TGTGCCAGCAGCCAATCACCCCGGGGCGGCAACGAGCAGTACTTC
TRBD1	TRBV30	-	TRBJ1-3	CAWWALGRGQGNTIYF	TGTGCCTGGTGGGCCCTTGGAAGGGGGCAAGGAAACACCATATATTTT